Presented here are 29 T cell receptor beta chains from one specimen sequenced in a study of shared clonotypes between healthy human individuals. The assay was immunoSEQ multiplex PCR, and TCRdb's table has in-frame clones only and misses some. This table has over a million clones, approximately 97% appearing once. The sequenced sample was naive CD4+ T cells sorted from blood. The subset: CD45RA+ positively selected. The source is a young man in good health.

There are many counts of this clone. The chain has TRBV7-9 and TRBJ1-1; no clear D. The CDR3 has 13 residues. Trimming pared 6 bases from V and 4 bases from J, leaving 12 bases between. Germline CDR1 and CDR2: SEHNR and FQNEAQ (reference sequence). CDR3 protein: CASSPGRITEAFF. For the CDR3, the DNA is TGTGCCAGCAGTCCCGGACGGATCACTGAAGCTTTCTTT.

The genes are TRBV18 and TRBJ2-7, with 14 bases aligning to TRBD2. CDR3 length equals 16 residues. V was pared by 5 bases and J by 0 bases, with 3 bases of the junction left unmatched. Germline-derived CDR1 and CDR2 are KGHSH and LQKENI. The CDR3 region is CASSIGTSGSSYEQYF. CDR3 coding DNA: TGTGCCAGCTCAATCGGGACTAGCGGGAGCTCCTACGAGCAGTACTTC.

The rearrangement joins TRBV27 to TRBJ2-1; no clear D gene. The CDR3 totals 17 residues. Germline values: CDR1 MNHEY, CDR2 SMNVEV (reference sequence). Between the trimmed V and J ends, which lost 2 bases and 0 bases, there was a span of 14 bases. CDR3 in amino acids: CASSLRLLSSSYNEQFF. In DNA form, the CDR3 reads TGTGCCAGCAGTTTACGGTTGTTGAGCAGCTCCTACAATGAGCAGTTCTTC.

CDR3 sequence reads: CASSLDSDTDTQYF. The CDR3 nucleotides are TGTGCCAGCAGCTTGGACAGCGACACAGATACGCAGTATTTT. V gene TRBV5-5 combines with J gene TRBJ2-3; D unresolved. This CDR3 has 14 residues. CDR1 and CDR2 from the germline V gene are SGHKS and YYEKEE (reference sequence). V shed 0 bases and J shed 2 bases, with 7 bases lying between them. The whole variable domain, filled in from reference TRBV5-5 and TRBJ2-3, reads DAGVTQSPTHLIKTRGQQVTLRCSPISGHKSVSWYQQVLGQGPQFIFQYYEKEERGRGNFPDRFSARQFPNYSSELNVNALLLGDSALYLCASSLDSDTDTQYFGPGTRLTVL.

The chain links TRBV5-4 to TRBJ2-5; D not resolved. V gave up 2 bases and J gave up 3 bases, with 5 bases separating them. Germline CDR1 SGHNT, CDR2 YYREEE (reference sequence). This CDR3 spans 12 amino acids. The CDR3 sequence is CASSFAEETQYF. In DNA form, the CDR3 reads TGTGCCAGCAGCTTCGCGGAAGAGACCCAGTACTTC.

The rearrangement joins TRBV5-6 to TRBJ2-6; D may be TRBD1 (6 bases). V dropped 0 bases and J dropped 2 bases, with 9 bases sitting between them. CDR3 length equals 16 residues. Germline CDR1 SGHDT, CDR2 YYEEEE. The CDR3 region is CASSLGPGAGANVLTF. CDR3 in DNA: TGTGCCAGCAGCTTGGGCCCAGGGGCTGGGGCCAACGTCCTGACTTTC.

The chain links TRBV5-5 to TRBJ1-1; D unresolved. The CDR3 consists of 12 residues. Trimming removed 1 base at V and 6 bases at J, with 7 bases between. CDR1 SGHKS and CDR2 YYEKEE come from the germline V gene (reference sequence). Here the CDR3 DNA reads TGTGCCAGCAGCTTGATGGGGTCTGAAGCTTTCTTT. It yields the protein CASSLMGSEAFF.

This chain links TRBV7-6 with TRBJ2-7; possibly TRBD1 or TRBD2 for D (5 bases each). Germline CDR1 and CDR2: SGHVS and FNYEAQ. The CDR3 totals 15 residues. Deletions cut 3 bases from V and 1 base from J, with 13 bases between. DNA of the CDR3: TGTGCCAGCAGCTTTCTGTTGGGGGAGTCCTACGAGCAGTACTTC. It is translated as CASSFLLGESYEQYF.

The chain uses TRBV28 and TRBJ1-4; D is possibly TRBD1 (5 bases). The V and J ends lost 6 bases and 7 bases respectively, with 18 bases between them. In germline, CDR1 is MDHEN, CDR2 SYDVKM. CDR3 length: 15 residues. The CDR3 protein is CASSPDRLSFEKLFF. The CDR3 DNA sequence: TGTGCCAGCAGCCCCGACAGACTTAGTTTTGAAAAACTGTTTTTT. Drawing the rest from reference TRBV28 and TRBJ1-4, the complete variable domain is DVKVTQSSRYLVKRTGEKVFLECVQDMDHENMFWYRQDPGLGLRLIYFSYDVKMKEKGDIPEGYSVSREKKERFSLILESASTNQTSMYLCASSPDRLSFEKLFFGSGTQLSVL.

The chain links TRBV7-2 to TRBJ1-5; no firm D call. Germline CDR1 SGHTA, CDR2 FQGNSA. Trimming took off 1 base at V and 4 bases at J, with 8 bases between the two ends. The CDR3 has 14 residues. The CDR3 loop reads CASSLVRVNQPQHF. DNA of the CDR3: TGTGCCAGCAGCTTAGTTCGGGTTAATCAGCCCCAGCATTTT.

CDR3 loop: CASSSGLLAYNEQFF. The DNA of the CDR3 is TGTGCCAGCAGTTCCGGGCTCCTAGCCTACAATGAGCAGTTCTTC. V gene TRBV6-1 combines with J gene TRBJ2-1; the D is unclear. The CDR3 loop spans 15 amino acids. Germline CDR1 reads MNHNS; CDR2 reads SASEGT. The V end was cut by 5 bases, the J end by 2 bases, with 13 bases between.

The chain has TRBV27 and TRBJ2-7, with 9 positions matching TRBD1. Losses at the gene ends were 2 bases for V and 4 bases for J; bases not matched to a gene: 6. The CDR3 sequence is 15 residues long. The germline gives CDR1 MNHEY, CDR2 SMNVEV (reference sequence). The CDR3 DNA reads as TGTGCCAGCAGTTTACCAGGGACAGGGTTGTACGAGCAGTACTTC. It is translated as CASSLPGTGLYEQYF.

The rearrangement links TRBV27 to TRBJ2-2; possibly TRBD1 or TRBD2 for D (5 bases each). The CDR3 covers 16 residues. Trimming took off 5 bases at V and 0 bases at J, with 13 bases between the two ends. From germline, CDR1 is MNHEY and CDR2 SMNVEV (reference sequence). DNA for the CDR3: TGTGCCAGCAGTCACGAGGGGTGGGCGAACACCGGGGAGCTGTTTTTT. This sequence encodes CASSHEGWANTGELFF.

V usage is TRBV7-2 and J usage is TRBJ2-3; 10 bases are a match to TRBD2. CDR1 and CDR2 from the germline V gene are SGHTA and FQGNSA. J lost 5 bases, V lost 0 bases, and 8 bases had no gene match. This CDR3 is built from 17 residues. The chain's CDR3 is CASSLAVAGGRGDTQYF. The CDR3 nucleotides read TGTGCCAGCAGCTTAGCGGTAGCGGGAGGCCGGGGAGATACGCAGTATTTT.

In DNA form, the CDR3 reads TGTGCCAGCAGCGTGTCTCTGGGGGGTGAGCAGTTCTTC. It codes for CASSVSLGGEQFF. This chain uses TRBV9 with TRBJ2-1; tentative D call: TRBD2 (6 bases). The V end lost 2 bases, the J end lost 9 bases, and 12 bases lay between the germline ends. The CDR3 totals 13 residues. CDR1 is SGDLS, CDR2 YYNGEE, per germline.

The chain uses TRBV4-2 and TRBJ2-3; weak D call: TRBD2 (5 bases). The CDR3 totals 15 residues. Trimming pared 5 bases from V and 3 bases from J, leaving 15 bases between. Looked up from germline, CDR1 is LGHNA and CDR2 is YNFKEQ. CDR3 nucleotide sequence: TGTGCCAGCAGCGCAAACTCCCCGGGGACAGATACGCAGTATTTT. Translating gives CASSANSPGTDTQYF.

The count of this clone is one. The V gene is TRBV19, the J gene TRBJ1-1; D unresolved. CDR3 size: 13 residues. V was cut by 8 bases and J by 1 base, with 11 bases left in between. Germline loops: CDR1 LNHDA, CDR2 SQIVND (reference sequence). CDR3 residues: CASGRIQNTEAFF. As DNA, the CDR3 is TGTGCCAGTGGGAGGATCCAGAACACTGAAGCTTTCTTT.

V and J are TRBV28 and TRBJ1-5; weak D call: TRBD1 (6 bases). The CDR3 is 13 amino acids. The V gene lost 7 bases and the J gene lost 5 bases, with 12 bases spanning the gap. Germline values: CDR1 MDHEN, CDR2 SYDVKM. In DNA form, the CDR3 reads TGTGCCAGCATCCCGGGGGCGGATCAGCCCCAGCATTTT. Protein product: CASIPGADQPQHF. Variable domain in full (rest from reference TRBV28 and TRBJ1-5): DVKVTQSSRYLVKRTGEKVFLECVQDMDHENMFWYRQDPGLGLRLIYFSYDVKMKEKGDIPEGYSVSREKKERFSLILESASTNQTSMYLCASIPGADQPQHFGDGTRLSIL.

This CDR3 reads CASSDNRSAGELFF. CDR3 coding DNA: TGTGCCAGCAGTGACAATCGGAGCGCCGGGGAGCTGTTTTTT. The chain has TRBV6-1 and TRBJ2-2, with D uncertain. There are 14 residues in the CDR3. V lost 3 bases to trimming and J lost 6 bases, with 11 bases between them. Germline CDR1 MNHNS, CDR2 SASEGT.

A single count supports this clone. The V and J genes are TRBV15 and TRBJ1-1; the D gene is possibly TRBD1 (5 bases). This CDR3 comprises 14 residues. Trimming removed 5 bases at V and 2 bases at J, with 12 bases between. The germline V gene has CDR1 LNHNV and CDR2 YYDKDF (reference sequence). The CDR3 DNA sequence: TGTGCCACCAGCGGCGCGGGGGGAAACACTGAAGCTTTCTTT. Translated: CATSGAGGNTEAFF.

The CDR3 loop reads CASSRTGMVYNEQFF. The DNA for the CDR3 is TGCGCCAGCAGTAGAACAGGGATGGTCTACAATGAGCAGTTCTTC. The chain has TRBV10-1 and TRBJ2-1; D might be TRBD1 (6 bases). Germline V lookup: CDR1 WNHNN, CDR2 SYGVQD (reference sequence). V lost 5 bases, J lost 3 bases, and 14 bases lay in between. This CDR3 has 15 residues.

The gene calls are TRBV6-5 and TRBJ1-5; D not resolved. Germline CDR1 MNHEY, CDR2 SVGAGI. This CDR3 is built from 13 residues. Deletions cut 2 bases from V and 3 bases from J, with 5 bases between. CDR3 loop: CASSYMINQPQHF. CDR3 coding DNA: TGTGCCAGCAGTTACATGATCAATCAGCCCCAGCATTTT.

V usage is TRBV7-2 and J usage is TRBJ1-1; D is perhaps TRBD1 (5 bases). The V end lost 3 bases, the J end lost 4 bases, and 15 bases lay between the germline ends. This CDR3 comprises 15 residues. Germline-derived CDR1 and CDR2 are SGHTA and FQGNSA. This chain's CDR3 is CASSFFRGVGTEAFF. The CDR3 bases are TGTGCCAGCAGCTTTTTCCGGGGGGTCGGCACTGAAGCTTTCTTT. The full variable domain, with the rest looked up from reference TRBV7-2 and TRBJ1-1, is GAGVSQSPSNKVTEKGKDVELRCDPISGHTALYWYRQSLGQGLEFLIYFQGNSAPDKSGLPSDRFSAERTGGSVSTLTIQRTQQEDSAVYLCASSFFRGVGTEAFFGQGTRLTVV.

This clone appeared once. This chain uses TRBV28 with TRBJ1-5; perhaps TRBD1 as D (5 bases). This CDR3 has 12 residues. CDR1 and CDR2 from the germline V gene are MDHEN and SYDVKM. Trimming removed 7 bases from V and 6 bases from J, with 10 bases in between. The CDR3 loop reads CASTVGAQPQHF. CDR3 coding DNA: TGTGCCAGCACGGTCGGGGCTCAGCCCCAGCATTTT.

The V and J genes are TRBV27 and TRBJ2-7, with D possibly TRBD2 on 6 matching bases. V was pared by 6 bases and J by 1 base, with 19 bases between. CDR1 and CDR2 from the germline V gene are MNHEY and SMNVEV (reference sequence). The CDR3 sequence is 16 residues long. The CDR3 is CASSPIGTQSSYEQYF. The CDR3 nucleotides are TGTGCCAGCAGCCCGATCGGGACTCAAAGTTCCTACGAGCAGTACTTC.

Details on this clone: Other DNA sequences in this specimen translate into the identical CDR3. Here the CDR3 DNA reads TGTGCCAGCTCACCACCGGGCCTTGGCGGCTACGAGCAGTACTTC. It specifies CASSPPGLGGYEQYF. The J gene is TRBJ2-7, the V gene TRBV18; no reliable D call. Between the trimmed V and J ends, which lost 0 bases and 3 bases, there was a span of 12 bases. In germline, CDR1 is KGHSH, CDR2 LQKENI. The CDR3 totals 15 residues.

The rearrangement links TRBV4-2 to TRBJ2-7; 7 nucleotides match TRBD2. Trimming cost V 8 bases and J 0 bases; bases outside gene matches: 4. This CDR3 is 13 amino acids long. CDR1 and CDR2 (germline): LGHNA, YNFKEQ. In nucleotides, the CDR3 is TGTGCCAGCCGACGGACTAGCTCCTACGAGCAGTACTTC. Protein: CASRRTSSYEQYF.

The chain couples TRBV7-3 to TRBJ2-7; perhaps TRBD2 as D (5 bases). This CDR3 region has 13 residues. Germline CDR1 reads SGHTA; CDR2 reads FQGTGA. V was cut by 5 bases and J by 3 bases, with 11 bases left in between. CDR3 in DNA: TGTGCCAGCAGCCCCGGGGTTCACTACGAGCAGTACTTC. Protein: CASSPGVHYEQYF.

V is TRBV11-2 and J is TRBJ2-7; D is unresolved. The germline V gene encodes CDR1 SGHAT and CDR2 FQNNGV. V shed 5 bases and J shed 7 bases, with 12 bases lying between them. The CDR3 covers 12 residues. The CDR3 here is CASSLGDLEQYF. The CDR3 region has the DNA TGTGCCAGCAGCCTTGGGGATTTAGAGCAGTACTTC.